Each of the 28 T cell receptor beta chains below was sequenced from the same sample in a study of STAT5B mutations in CD4+ large granular lymphocyte leukemia. Method: immunoSEQ multiplex PCR; TCRdb's copy keeps in-frame clones and lacks some. The sample has 25,000 to 40,000 clones, 81% seen once. The sample taken for sequencing was CD4+ T cells from blood buffy coats. The receptor set was obtained from a human donor in good health.

With regard to this clone: A junction end diverges from the germline sequence, so it may reflect a read error. The rearrangement uses TRBV7-6 and TRBJ2-7, with 15 bases lining up with TRBD2. The CDR3 covers 15 residues. The germline V gene encodes CDR1 SGHVS and CDR2 FNYEAQ. Here the CDR3 DNA reads TGTGCCGGCAGCTCGGGACTAGCGGGAGGAGGCGAGCAGTACTTC. It encodes CAGSSGLAGGGEQYF.

V usage is TRBV18 and J usage is TRBJ2-7; D gene uncertain. Germline lookup yields CDR1 KGHSH and CDR2 LQKENI. The CDR3 is 15 amino acids. Trimming pared 0 bases from V and 1 base from J, leaving 10 bases between. CDR3 coding DNA: TGTGCCAGCTCACCACCGTTTACTGGGTCCTACGAGCAGTACTTC. Its translation: CASSPPFTGSYEQYF.

This chain joins TRBV4-1 and TRBJ2-1; D may be TRBD1 (6 bases). This CDR3 spans 16 amino acids. V was cut by 0 bases and J by 5 bases, with 14 bases left in between. Germline CDR1 MGHRA, CDR2 YSYEKL. CDR3 sequence: CASSQDPGTNDNEQFF. Written as DNA, the CDR3 is TGCGCCAGCAGCCAAGATCCCGGGACAAATGACAATGAGCAGTTCTTC.

The chain joins TRBV14 to TRBJ2-5; D is uncertain. Trimming stripped 2 bases from V and 6 bases from J, with 7 bases between. CDR3 length: 12 amino acids. Germline lookup yields CDR1 SGHDN and CDR2 FVKESK. The CDR3 loop reads CASSQRQQTQYF. CDR3 nucleotides: TGTGCCAGCAGCCAACGTCAGCAGACCCAGTACTTC.

This chain connects TRBV28 to TRBJ2-1; 13 bases are a match to TRBD2. Germline CDR1 and CDR2: MDHEN and SYDVKM. The CDR3 contains 15 residues. V lost 8 bases and J lost 12; bases outside the gene matches: 13. The CDR3 sequence is CASVSGTSGVGVQFF. The CDR3 nucleotides read TGTGCCAGCGTCTCCGGGACTAGCGGGGTGGGGGTGCAGTTCTTC.

The chain employs TRBV28 and TRBJ2-5; 15 bases fit TRBD2. The CDR3 spans 20 residues. The V segment lost 5 bases and the J segment 3 bases; nucleotides outside the gene matches: 16. Germline CDR1 reads MDHEN; CDR2 reads SYDVKM. The CDR3 loop reads CASSPQVPGLAGGSEETQYF. CDR3 nucleotide sequence: TGTGCCAGCAGTCCACAAGTCCCGGGACTAGCGGGAGGTTCGGAAGAGACCCAGTACTTC. Full variable domain (outside the CDR3, taken from reference TRBV28 and TRBJ2-5): DVKVTQSSRYLVKRTGEKVFLECVQDMDHENMFWYRQDPGLGLRLIYFSYDVKMKEKGDIPEGYSVSREKKERFSLILESASTNQTSMYLCASSPQVPGLAGGSEETQYFGPGTRLLVL.

J is TRBJ1-2 and V is TRBV7-2, with a weak D call TRBD1 (5 bases). Trimming shortened V by 4 bases and J by 8 bases, and 17 bases separated the two germline ends. The CDR3 runs 14 residues. Germline V gives CDR1 SGHTA, CDR2 FQGNSA. The CDR3 sequence is CASSSPGLWGGYTF. DNA of the CDR3: TGTGCCAGCAGCTCCCCCGGGCTCTGGGGCGGCTACACCTTC.

V is TRBV4-3 and J is TRBJ1-2, with D maybe TRBD1 (6 bases). Germline assignment: CDR1 LGHNA and CDR2 YSLEER. The CDR3 is 13 amino acids. Trimming pared 3 bases from V and 6 bases from J, leaving 11 bases between. CDR3 in DNA: TGCGCCAGCAGCCATCTCACAGGGAATGGCTACACCTTC. Residues: CASSHLTGNGYTF.

The rearrangement links TRBV9 to TRBJ2-2, with a tentative D call TRBD1 (5 bases). Between the trimmed V and J ends, which lost 0 bases and 5 bases, there was a span of 8 bases. This CDR3 is 14 amino acids long. The germline V gene encodes CDR1 SGDLS and CDR2 YYNGEE. CDR3 protein: CASSVATGTGELFF. The CDR3 DNA reads as TGTGCCAGCAGCGTAGCTACAGGAACCGGGGAGCTGTTTTTT.

This chain joins TRBV7-9 and TRBJ1-6; D perhaps matches TRBD1 (5 bases). Germline CDR1 and CDR2: SEHNR and FQNEAQ (reference sequence). This CDR3 region has 17 residues. Trimming removed 1 base at V and 5 bases at J, with 15 bases between. Here the CDR3 DNA reads TGTGCCAGCAGCTTAGGACAGCACAGCAGAAATAATTCACCCCTCCACTTT. This encodes CASSLGQHSRNNSPLHF.

The J gene is TRBJ1-1, the V gene TRBV30; the D gene is possibly TRBD1 (6 bases). Germline CDR1 reads GTSNPN; CDR2 reads SVGIG (reference sequence). There are 12 residues in the CDR3. V lost 4 bases, J lost 4 bases, and 10 bases lay in between. The CDR3 region is CAWTGGGTEAFF. CDR3 DNA: TGTGCCTGGACGGGGGGCGGCACTGAAGCTTTCTTT.

The gene calls are TRBV27 and TRBJ2-1; possible D gene TRBD2, 6 bases. Germline V gives CDR1 MNHEY, CDR2 SMNVEV (reference sequence). The CDR3 has 15 residues. V shed 3 bases and J shed 1 base, with 10 bases lying between them. Here the CDR3 reads CASSLEGRSYNEQFF. For the CDR3, the DNA is TGTGCCAGCAGTTTGGAGGGAAGGTCCTACAATGAGCAGTTCTTC.

This chain uses TRBV5-5 with TRBJ1-2, with 7 bases fitting TRBD1. There are 15 residues in the CDR3. Losses at the gene ends were 4 bases for V and 2 bases for J; bases not matched to a gene: 8. The germline CDR1 and CDR2 sequences are SGHKS and YYEKEE (reference sequence). In DNA, the CDR3 is TGTGCCAGCAGCCCCCAACCGACAGGGAACTATGGCTACACCTTC. Protein product: CASSPQPTGNYGYTF.

This clone was recorded only once. V usage is TRBV7-9 and J usage is TRBJ1-3; no firm D call. The V end was cut by 0 bases, the J end by 0 bases, with 15 bases between. CDR1 SEHNR and CDR2 FQNEAQ come from the germline V gene (reference sequence). CDR3 length equals 18 residues. In DNA, the CDR3 is TGTGCCAGCAGCTTAGCGTGGTCACAGTTGAGCTCTGGAAACACCATATATTTT. This encodes CASSLAWSQLSSGNTIYF. The whole variable domain, remainder taken from reference TRBV7-9 and TRBJ1-3, is DTGVSQNPRHKITKRGQNVTFRCDPISEHNRLYWYRQTLGQGPEFLTYFQNEAQLEKSRLLSDRFSAERPKGSFSTLEIQRTEQGDSAMYLCASSLAWSQLSSGNTIYFGEGSWLTVV.

The chain carries TRBV5-1 and TRBJ1-4; D call uncertain. The CDR3 totals 14 residues. The V end lost 7 bases, the J end lost 8 bases, and 18 bases lay between the germline ends. The germline V gene encodes CDR1 SGHRS and CDR2 YFSETQ. CDR3 amino acids: CASAPWGKEEKLFF. CDR3 DNA sequence: TGCGCCAGCGCCCCTTGGGGTAAAGAGGAAAAACTGTTTTTT.

V is TRBV9 and J is TRBJ1-4; 10 bases align to TRBD1. The CDR3 contains 18 residues. Looked up from germline, CDR1 is SGDLS and CDR2 is YYNGEE. Unmatched junction bases numbered 7, after V lost 2 bases and J lost 0 bases. The CDR3 is CASSVRDRGLATNEKLFF. DNA of the CDR3: TGTGCCAGCAGCGTTCGGGACAGGGGCCTTGCAACTAATGAAAAACTGTTTTTT.

The chain employs TRBV7-9 and TRBJ2-7; 8 nucleotides align to TRBD1. The CDR3 runs to 15 residues. Looked up from germline, CDR1 is SEHNR and CDR2 is FQNEAQ (reference sequence). Trimming removed 4 bases from V and 6 bases from J; junction bases left unmatched: 11. This chain's CDR3 is CASSSPGTGTCEQYF. Here the CDR3 DNA reads TGTGCCAGCAGCTCCCCCGGGACAGGAACCTGCGAGCAGTACTTC.

In regard to this clone: Mismatch with germline at one junction end may stem from a read error. The rearrangement uses TRBV28 and TRBJ1-5, with no clear D. Germline V gives CDR1 MDHEN, CDR2 SYDVKM. This CDR3 spans 11 amino acids. The CDR3 loop is CASGLQGPQHF. CDR3 bases: TGTGCCAGCGGTTTACAAGGGCCCCAGCATTTT.

In DNA form, the CDR3 reads TGTGCCAGCAGCTTCGATGTCGGCGGGAGGAGTTACAATGAGCAGTTCTTC. This gives the protein CASSFDVGGRSYNEQFF. The chain links TRBV5-6 to TRBJ2-1; 8 nucleotides match TRBD2. The V segment lost 2 bases and the J segment 4 bases; nucleotides outside the gene matches: 11. Germline V lookup: CDR1 SGHDT, CDR2 YYEEEE. This CDR3 has 17 residues.

The CDR3, as DNA: TGCGCCAGCAGCTCCGGGACTAGAAGGAACGAGCAGTACTTC. Amino acid sequence: CASSSGTRRNEQYF. The V call is TRBV5-1, the J call TRBJ2-7; 8 bases map to TRBD2. With V trimmed by 3 bases and J by 5 bases, 7 bases remained unmatched. There are 14 residues in the CDR3. CDR1 and CDR2 (germline): SGHRS, YFSETQ.

The table lists this clone with a few counts. The J gene is TRBJ2-7, the V gene TRBV4-3, with D perhaps TRBD1 (6 bases). This CDR3 has 13 amino acids. Trimming removed 0 bases at V and 7 bases at J, with 10 bases between. Germline CDR1 and CDR2: LGHNA and YSLEER. Here the CDR3 DNA reads TGCGCCAGCAGCCAAGAACGAGACAGGGAGCAGTACTTC. It yields the protein CASSQERDREQYF.

V gene TRBV6-6 combines with J gene TRBJ2-1; no definite D call. Looked up from germline, CDR1 is MNHNY and CDR2 is SVGAGI (reference sequence). V lost 0 bases and J 7 bases, leaving 10 bases between the germline ends. The CDR3 has 14 residues. The CDR3, as DNA: TGTGCCAGCAGTTACTCCGGGTCAGGTAATGAGCAGTTCTTC. Translated: CASSYSGSGNEQFF.

The chain has TRBV5-1 and TRBJ2-6; a weak D match, TRBD1 (6 bases). The CDR3 runs 15 residues. V was shortened by 1 base and J by 4 bases, with 9 bases between the two germline ends. CDR1 and CDR2 from the germline V gene are SGHRS and YFSETQ. CDR3 residues: CASSLTGSGANVLTF. The CDR3 nucleotides read TGCGCCAGCAGCTTGACAGGGTCCGGGGCCAACGTCCTGACTTTC. Looking up the rest from reference TRBV5-1 and TRBJ2-6 gives the full variable domain: KAGVTQTPRYLIKTRGQQVTLSCSPISGHRSVSWYQQTPGQGLQFLFEYFSETQRNKGNFPGRFSGRQFSNSRSEMNVSTLELGDSALYLCASSLTGSGANVLTFGAGSRLTVL.

The count of this clone is one. This rearrangement joins TRBV19 to TRBJ2-3; D call uncertain. Trimming shortened V by 6 bases and J by 4 bases, and 14 bases separated the two germline ends. Looked up from germline, CDR1 is LNHDA and CDR2 is SQIVND (reference sequence). The CDR3 spans 14 residues. The DNA of the CDR3 is TGTGCCAGTAGAACTATCTCTAGTTCAGATACGCAGTATTTT. This sequence encodes CASRTISSSDTQYF.

This clone was detected only a few times. The rearrangement links TRBV7-9 to TRBJ1-1; D remains unclear. The CDR3 runs to 13 residues. Trimming removed 5 bases from V and 1 base from J, with 8 bases in between. Germline V lookup: CDR1 SEHNR, CDR2 FQNEAQ (reference sequence). For the CDR3, the DNA is TGTGCCAGCAGCCGAAAAGAGAACACTGAAGCTTTCTTT. This sequence encodes CASSRKENTEAFF.

This chain links TRBV9 with TRBJ2-1; TRBD2 matches at 12 bases. With V trimmed by 0 bases and J by 4 bases, 8 bases remained unmatched. CDR3 length: 18 amino acids. Germline V gene data show CDR1 as SGDLS and CDR2 as YYNGEE. CDR3 DNA: TGTGCCAGCAGCGTAGCCCCAATGACTAGCGGGAGTTACAATGAGCAGTTCTTC. Amino acid sequence: CASSVAPMTSGSYNEQFF.

This clone came up once. This chain links TRBV18 with TRBJ1-1, with 8 bases identical to TRBD1. This CDR3 region has 14 residues. The germline V gene has CDR1 KGHSH and CDR2 LQKENI. V lost 5 bases and J lost 1; bases outside the gene matches: 3. CDR3 amino acids: CASSVQGENTEAFF. CDR3 nucleotides: TGTGCCAGCTCAGTACAGGGGGAGAACACTGAAGCTTTCTTT.

The rearrangement uses TRBV2 and TRBJ2-2; the match to TRBD1 covers 8 bases. CDR1 is SNHLY, CDR2 FYNNEI, per germline. The CDR3 extends over 16 amino acids. J lost 4 bases, V lost 2 bases, and 6 bases had no gene match. CDR3 DNA sequence: TGTGCCAGCAGTGAACGACAGGGGTTAGGCACCGGGGAGCTGTTTTTT. Its translation: CASSERQGLGTGELFF.